One T cell receptor (beta chain) is described in this entry. The sample comes from a study of T cell changes during pregnancy in multiple sclerosis. Clones were read by immunoSEQ multiplex PCR, and TCRdb kept only the in-frame ones, dropping some. Among 45,000 to 55,000 clones, about 90% were seen once, and the ten largest hold more than 0.15%. CDR1 is SGHRS and CDR2 is YFSETQ in the germline V gene. J was trimmed by 8 bases and V by 3 bases; bases with no gene match: 7. The CDR3 length is 13 residues. This specimen was CD4+ T cells from peripheral blood mononuclear cells, taken after pregnancy. This sequence originates from a female donor in good health, enrolled as a control in a pregnancy study. The chain couples TRBV5-1 to TRBJ1-2; 7 bases agree with TRBD1. The chain's CDR3 is CASSSLQGQGYTF. In nucleotides, the CDR3 is TGCGCCAGCAGCTCTCTACAGGGGCAAGGCTACACCTTC.